A single sample gave rise to the 14 T cell receptor beta chains below, sequenced in a study of T-cell reconstitution after alpha-beta-depleted transplantation in children. Preparation of the TCRbeta library was carried out with unique molecular identifiers. TCRdb re-called the PCR reads with MiXCR, one entry per CDR3 protein. This sample yields approximately 420,000 distinct CDR3 sequences, of which approximately 11% are seen a single time; roughly 5% belongs to the top ten. The specimen comprised PBMCs from the stem cell graft donor, sampled from the stem cell graft. The receptors originated from a human donor who donated a stem cell graft to a child with acute myeloid leukemia.

Notes on this clonotype: This may be a read error: a much more frequent sequence differs by one nucleotide. The chain links TRBV12-3 or TRBV12-4 to TRBJ2-1; 11 bases line up with TRBD2. The CDR3 sequence is 15 residues long. The ends lost 6 bases at V and 4 bases at J; junction bases unmatched: 5. CDR3 coding DNA: TGTGCCAGCAGCCCACTAGCGGGAGAGTACAATGAGCAGTTCTTC. This codes for CASSPLAGEYNEQFF.

Regarding this clonotype: One junction end disagrees with the germline gene, perhaps due to a read error. The V and J genes are TRBV12-3 or TRBV12-4 and TRBJ2-7; D uncertain. This CDR3 is 13 amino acids long. CDR3 amino acids: CASSSLSSYEPYF. As DNA, the CDR3 is TGTGCCAGCAGTAGCTTAAGCTCCTACGAGCCGTACTTC.

The chain links TRBV12-3 or TRBV12-4 to TRBJ2-1; D remains ambiguous. The CDR3 is made up of 16 amino acids. The V and J ends lost 5 bases and 0 bases respectively, with 14 bases between them. The CDR3 bases are TGTGCCAGCAGTCCCTCGACGGGTAGCTCCTACAATGAGCAGTTCTTC. It encodes CASSPSTGSSYNEQFF.

This clonotype turned up a few times. The V call is TRBV20-1, the J call TRBJ2-3; no clear D gene. The V end lost 0 bases, the J end lost 4 bases, and 11 bases lay between the germline ends. Germline V gives CDR1 DFQATT, CDR2 SNEGSKA (reference sequence). CDR3 length equals 14 residues. The DNA of the CDR3 is TGCAGTGCTAGAGATTCACCTGGGCCAGATACGCAGTATTTT. It specifies CSARDSPGPDTQYF.

This clonotype was observed a handful of times. This chain links TRBV7-2 with TRBJ2-1, with D unresolved. Germline V gives CDR1 SGHTA, CDR2 FQGNSA. The CDR3 has 15 residues. The V end lost 6 bases, the J end lost 2 bases, and 14 bases lay between the germline ends. Here the CDR3 DNA reads TGTGCCAGCAGAACCGCGGTCACCCCCTACAATGAGCAGTTCTTC. It encodes CASRTAVTPYNEQFF.

The chain carries TRBV11-2 and TRBJ1-2, with D tentatively TRBD1 (5 bases). Germline V CDR1 and CDR2: SGHAT, FQNNGV. The CDR3 length is 14 residues. Deletions cut 2 bases from V and 8 bases from J, with 15 bases between. CDR3 nucleotide sequence: TGTGCCAGCAGCTTACAAGGGCAGGGTTGGGGCTACACCTTC. The encoded protein is CASSLQGQGWGYTF.

The CDR3 DNA reads TGCAGCGTTTATGCGGGGACGAGCACAGATACGCAGTATTTT. It translates to CSVYAGTSTDTQYF. This chain links TRBV29-1 with TRBJ2-3, with D maybe TRBD2 (6 bases). Germline CDR1 SQVTM, CDR2 ANQGSEA. V lost 5 bases and J lost 0, with 12 bases in between. This CDR3 has 14 residues.

The sample holds a few counts of this clonotype. The chain links TRBV30 to TRBJ1-3; unclear D gene. Trimming removed 2 bases at V and 2 bases at J, with 10 bases between. The CDR3 is 14 residues long. Germline CDR1 reads GTSNPN; CDR2 reads SVGIG (reference sequence). CDR3 residues: CAWSTGAPGNTIYF. The CDR3 coding sequence is TGTGCCTGGAGTACGGGCGCCCCTGGAAACACCATATATTTT.

The table lists this clonotype with a few counts. CDR3 sequence reads: CASSVVPLNTGELFF. DNA for the CDR3: TGTGCCAGCAGCGTAGTTCCCCTGAACACCGGGGAGCTGTTTTTT. The chain carries TRBV9 and TRBJ2-2; the D is unclear. Trimming left V 0 bases short and J 1 base short, with 7 bases between. Germline V gives CDR1 SGDLS, CDR2 YYNGEE. The CDR3 covers 15 residues.

The chain uses TRBV30 and TRBJ2-1; 8 nucleotides agree with TRBD2. Per germline, CDR1 GTSNPN and CDR2 SVGIG (reference sequence). The CDR3 sequence is 16 residues long. Unmatched junction bases numbered 13, after V lost 4 bases and J lost 5 bases. In DNA, the CDR3 is TGTGCCTGGAATTTAGAAGCGGGAGCTCTAGACAATGAGCAGTTCTTC. Encoded protein: CAWNLEAGALDNEQFF.

This clonotype has ten or more counts. This rearrangement joins TRBV5-1 to TRBJ1-2; D call uncertain. CDR1 is SGHRS, CDR2 YFSETQ, per germline. The CDR3 covers 14 residues. V lost 3 bases to trimming and J lost 4 bases, with 13 bases between them. The DNA of the CDR3 is TGCGCCAGCAGCTCCTCCCGGGGTGGCTATGGCTACACCTTC. This codes for CASSSSRGGYGYTF.

This clonotype was picked up a small number of times. The gene calls are TRBV12-3 or TRBV12-4 and TRBJ2-5; the match to TRBD2 covers 8 bases. The CDR3 runs to 16 residues. With 5 bases clipped from V and 2 bases from J, the junction kept 10 bases outside the gene matches. The chain's CDR3 is CASSPPWTSTQETQYF. CDR3 nucleotide sequence: TGTGCCAGCAGTCCACCCTGGACTAGCACTCAAGAGACCCAGTACTTC.

The chain recombines TRBV5-1 with TRBJ1-5; D uncertain. The germline V and J ends were trimmed by 2 bases and 5 bases, with 11 bases remaining between them. There are 14 residues in the CDR3. Germline-derived CDR1 and CDR2 are SGHRS and YFSETQ. The DNA of the CDR3 is TGCGCCAGCAGCTTAGCGGTTGCGGATCAGCCCCAGCATTTT. It encodes CASSLAVADQPQHF.

The genes are TRBV29-1 and TRBJ2-3; D might be TRBD1 (7 bases). The germline V gene has CDR1 SQVTM and CDR2 ANQGSEA. This CDR3 is 14 amino acids long. Trimming pared 3 bases from V and 6 bases from J, leaving 16 bases between. The CDR3 sequence: CSVEVRGATDTQYF. CDR3 nucleotide sequence: TGCAGCGTTGAGGTCAGGGGGGCCACCGATACGCAGTATTTT.